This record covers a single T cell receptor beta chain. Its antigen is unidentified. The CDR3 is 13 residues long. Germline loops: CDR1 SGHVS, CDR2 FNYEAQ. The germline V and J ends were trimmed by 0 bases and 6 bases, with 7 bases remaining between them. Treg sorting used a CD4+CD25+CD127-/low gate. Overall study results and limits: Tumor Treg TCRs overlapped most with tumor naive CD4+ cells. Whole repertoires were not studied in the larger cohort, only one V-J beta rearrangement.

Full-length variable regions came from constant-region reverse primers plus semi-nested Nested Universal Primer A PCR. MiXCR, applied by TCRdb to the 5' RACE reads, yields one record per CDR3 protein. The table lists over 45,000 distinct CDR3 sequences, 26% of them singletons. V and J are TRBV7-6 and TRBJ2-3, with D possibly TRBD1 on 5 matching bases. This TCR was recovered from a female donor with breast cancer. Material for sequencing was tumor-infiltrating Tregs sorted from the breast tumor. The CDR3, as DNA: TGTGCCAGCAGCTTAGCGTCAGGGGATACGCAGTATTTT. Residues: CASSLASGDTQYF.